Sequencing of this T cell receptor (beta chain) was carried out in a study of cytomegalovirus exposure and HLA in healthy donors. 13 Jbeta primers and 60 Vbeta primers were used for the PCR. The method was immunoSEQ multiplex PCR; TCRdb's version includes in-frame clones alone and lacks a portion of them. This sample yields 100,000 to 120,000 clones, of which less than 85% are seen a single time; around an eighth belongs to the top ten. Trimming took off 1 base at V and 3 bases at J, with 10 bases between the two ends. Germline assignment: CDR1 SEHNR and CDR2 FQNEAQ (reference sequence). The CDR3 covers 15 residues.

Sequencing input: PBMCs. This receptor was identified in a man younger than 40 in good health and CMV-seropositive. The chain combines TRBV7-9 with TRBJ1-3; D uncertain. For the CDR3, the DNA is TGTGCCAGCAGCTTAGGTCCTCTAGGTGGAAACACCATATATTTT. The encoded protein is CASSLGPLGGNTIYF.